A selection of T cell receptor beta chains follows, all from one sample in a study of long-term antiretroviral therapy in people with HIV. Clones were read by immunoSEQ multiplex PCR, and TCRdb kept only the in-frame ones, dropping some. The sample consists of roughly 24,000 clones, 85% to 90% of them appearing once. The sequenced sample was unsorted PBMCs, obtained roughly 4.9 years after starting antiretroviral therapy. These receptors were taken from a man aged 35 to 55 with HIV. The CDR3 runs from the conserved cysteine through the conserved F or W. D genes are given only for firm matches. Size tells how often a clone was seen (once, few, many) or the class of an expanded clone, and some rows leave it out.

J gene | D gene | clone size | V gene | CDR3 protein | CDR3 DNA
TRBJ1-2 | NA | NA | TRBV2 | CASSVGGSGGGYTF | TGTGCCAGCAGTGTGGGAGGATCCGGGGGGGGCTACACCTTC
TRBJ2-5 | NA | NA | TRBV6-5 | CASSYFSVGQETQYF | TGTGCCAGCAGTTACTTTTCTGTAGGGCAAGAGACCCAGTACTTC
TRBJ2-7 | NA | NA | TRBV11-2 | CASSLDRGRNEQYF | TGTGCCAGCAGCTTAGATAGGGGAAGAAACGAGCAGTACTTC
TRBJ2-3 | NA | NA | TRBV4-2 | CASSQADTQYF | TGTGCCAGCAGCCAAGCAGATACGCAGTATTTT
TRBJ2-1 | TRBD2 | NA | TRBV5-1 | CASSLDGSSGYNEQFF | TGCGCCAGCAGCTTGGATGGGTCTAGCGGTTACAATGAGCAGTTCTTC
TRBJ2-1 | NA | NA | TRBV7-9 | CASSLVPYNEQFF | TGTGCCAGCAGCTTAGTGCCTTACAATGAGCAGTTCTTC
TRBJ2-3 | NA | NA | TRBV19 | CASHGGRHTDTQYF | TGTGCCAGCCACGGTGGGAGGCACACAGATACGCAGTATTTT
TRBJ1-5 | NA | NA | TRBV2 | CASMVDSLRPQHF | TGTGCCAGCATGGTGGACAGCCTACGGCCCCAGCATTTT
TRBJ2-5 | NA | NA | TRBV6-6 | CASLVNGVETQYF | TGTGCCAGCCTAGTTAATGGAGTGGAGACCCAGTACTTC
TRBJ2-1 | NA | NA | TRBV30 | CAWSVMGDEQFF | TGTGCCTGGAGTGTAATGGGTGATGAGCAGTTCTTC
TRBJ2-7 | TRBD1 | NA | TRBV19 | CASSPRQGTGSYEQYF | TGTGCCAGTAGTCCCAGACAGGGAACGGGGTCCTACGAGCAGTACTTC
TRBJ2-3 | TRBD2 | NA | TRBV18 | CASSPFSGGASDTQYF | TGTGCCAGCTCACCATTTAGCGGGGGGGCAAGCGATACGCAGTATTTT
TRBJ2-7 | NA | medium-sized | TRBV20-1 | CSASDHEQYF | TGCAGTGCCTCCGATCACGAGCAGTACTTC
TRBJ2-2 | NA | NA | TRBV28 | CASSSGVGVVAGELFF | TGTGCCAGCAGTTCCGGGGTCGGGGTAGTAGCCGGGGAGCTGTTTTTT
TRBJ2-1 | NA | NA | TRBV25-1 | CASSEWLASFYNEQFF | TGTGCCAGCAGTGAATGGCTAGCGAGTTTCTACAATGAGCAGTTCTTC
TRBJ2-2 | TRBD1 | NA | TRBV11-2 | CASSARGRNGELFF | TGTGCCAGCAGCGCCAGGGGGAGAAACGGGGAGCTGTTTTTT
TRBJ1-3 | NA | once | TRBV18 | CASSPPVGNTIYF | TGTGCCAGCTCACCACCGGTCGGAAACACCATATATTTT
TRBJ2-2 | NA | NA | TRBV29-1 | CSVIGAGTANTGELFF | TGCAGCGTTATTGGAGCCGGGACCGCTAACACCGGGGAGCTGTTTTTT
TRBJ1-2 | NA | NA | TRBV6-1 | CASSDDGYGYTF | TGTGCCAGCAGTGACGACGGCTATGGCTACACCTTC
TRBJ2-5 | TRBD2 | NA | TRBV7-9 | CASSFSRSGSVETQYF | TGTGCCAGCAGCTTTTCACGAAGCGGGAGTGTAGAGACCCAGTACTTC
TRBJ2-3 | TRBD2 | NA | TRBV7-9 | CASSPIAGGSDTQYF | TGTGCCAGCAGCCCCATAGCGGGGGGATCAGATACGCAGTATTTT
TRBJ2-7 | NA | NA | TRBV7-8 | CASSPEMMGSNEQYF | TGTGCCAGCAGCCCTGAAATGATGGGGAGCAACGAGCAGTACTTC
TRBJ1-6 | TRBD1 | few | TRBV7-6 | CASSLEDRGNSPLHF | TGTGCCAGCAGCTTAGAGGACAGGGGGAATTCACCCCTCCACTTT